One T cell receptor beta chain is described in this entry. This specimen belongs to a study of blood T cells in healthy people across ages. It was with a sample-barcoded 5' primer and a J-beta primer mix that a second PCR of about 6 to 12 cycles was run. TCRdb analysed the 5' RACE reads with MiXCR anew, one entry per CDR3 protein. The table records around 1,500,000 distinct CDR3 sequences, approximately 28% of them present only once. The length of the CDR3 is 16 residues. Trimming took 3 bases from V and 4 from J; bases not matched to a gene: 6. CDR1 and CDR2 (germline): MGHRA, YSYEKL. Material for sequencing was blood. This sequence originates from a woman aged 25-40 years in good health. This rearrangement joins TRBV4-1 to TRBJ2-6; the match to TRBD1 covers 7 bases. The CDR3 nucleotides are TGCGCCAGCAGCCACTTACAGGGGTCAGGGGCCAACGTCCTGACTTTC. It specifies CASSHLQGSGANVLTF.